Included here is one T cell receptor beta chain sequence, with context. Its antigen is as yet unknown. Per germline, CDR1 MNHNS and CDR2 SASEGT. The CDR3 loop spans 15 amino acids. V dropped 0 bases and J dropped 4 bases, with 12 bases sitting between them. This specimen belongs to a study of CD8 T cells in Susac syndrome. It was with random hexamers that roughly 0.5 to 1 ug RNA was reverse transcribed. TCRdb ran MiXCR on the immunoSEQ multiplex PCR reads and lists one entry per CDR3 protein. The table lists hundreds of thousands of distinct CDR3 sequences, around 93% of them singletons. The study's findings and limits: The study's TCR sequencing and HLA analysis covered a relatively small number of individuals, and the study acknowledged this.

The multiple sclerosis control cohort comprised treatment-naive individuals presenting with stable or active relapsing-remitting disease. The authors negatively isolated CD8+ and CD4+ T cells and FACS-enriched TEMRA cells. The receptor was derived from a human donor with multiple sclerosis. V gene TRBV6-1 combines with J gene TRBJ1-2; D remains unclear. Sample: CD4+ T cells from PBMCs. The CDR3 DNA follows: TGTGCCAGCAGTGAAGCTGGGGAACTCCTCTATGGCTACACCTTC. Protein sequence: CASSEAGELLYGYTF.